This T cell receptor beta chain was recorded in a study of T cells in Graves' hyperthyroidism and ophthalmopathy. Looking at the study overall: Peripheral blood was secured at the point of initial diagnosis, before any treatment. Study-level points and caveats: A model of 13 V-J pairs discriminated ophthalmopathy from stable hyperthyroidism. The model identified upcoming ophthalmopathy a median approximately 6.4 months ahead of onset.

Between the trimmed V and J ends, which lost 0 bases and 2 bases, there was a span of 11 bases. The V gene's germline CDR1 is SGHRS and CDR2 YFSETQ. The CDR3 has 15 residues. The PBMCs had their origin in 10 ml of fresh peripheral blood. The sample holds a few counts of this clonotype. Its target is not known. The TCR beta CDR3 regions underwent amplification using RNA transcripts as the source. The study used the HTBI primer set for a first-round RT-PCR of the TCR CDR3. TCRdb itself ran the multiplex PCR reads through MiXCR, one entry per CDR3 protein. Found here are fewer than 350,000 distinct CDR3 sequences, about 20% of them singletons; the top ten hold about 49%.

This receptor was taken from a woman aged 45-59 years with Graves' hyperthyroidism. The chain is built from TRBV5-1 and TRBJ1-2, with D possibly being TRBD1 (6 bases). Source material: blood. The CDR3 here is CASSLAGAGNYGYTF. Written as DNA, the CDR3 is TGCGCCAGCAGCTTGGCAGGGGCCGGCAACTATGGCTACACCTTC.